The 26 T cell receptor beta chains listed next were all sequenced from one sample in a study of cytotoxic CD8 clonotypes in ibrutinib-treated CLL. Generated by immunoSEQ multiplex PCR, the TCRdb table keeps only in-frame clones and is missing some. The sample includes approximately 320,000 clones, roughly two thirds of them seen just once. The sequenced sample was PBMCs, obtained after 36 months of ibrutinib treatment. The receptors here all came from a human donor with chronic lymphocytic leukemia.

This chain uses TRBV11-1 with TRBJ2-5, with 10 bases fitting TRBD2. This CDR3 is built from 15 residues. V dropped 3 bases and J dropped 5; count of bases not matched to a gene: 6. CDR1 and CDR2 (germline): SGHAT, FQDESV (reference sequence). The CDR3 loop is CASSFASGSVETQYF. In DNA, the CDR3 is TGTGCCAGCAGCTTCGCTAGCGGGAGTGTGGAGACCCAGTACTTC.

This clone was observed a handful of times. The chain links TRBV2 to TRBJ1-2; 8 bases match TRBD1. The CDR3 extends over 14 amino acids. The V segment lost 8 bases and the J segment 4 bases; nucleotides outside the gene matches: 9. The germline V gene encodes CDR1 SNHLY and CDR2 FYNNEI. CDR3 region: CASRVDRGSYGYTF. CDR3 DNA sequence: TGTGCCAGCCGGGTCGACAGGGGCTCCTATGGCTACACCTTC.

The V gene is TRBV28, the J gene TRBJ1-2, with D possibly TRBD1 on 5 matching bases. CDR1 and CDR2 (germline): MDHEN, SYDVKM. Trimming pared 5 bases from V and 2 bases from J, leaving 18 bases between. The CDR3 runs to 16 residues. The CDR3 DNA sequence: TGTGCCAGCAGTACCCCCCCAGGGCAAGGAAACTATGGCTACACCTTC. It codes for CASSTPPGQGNYGYTF.

This rearrangement joins TRBV6-5 to TRBJ2-1; D is undetermined. The germline gives CDR1 MNHEY, CDR2 SVGAGI. The CDR3 covers 13 residues. Deletions cut 6 bases from V and 7 bases from J, with 13 bases between. The CDR3 region has the DNA TGTGCCAGCAGCCTCGATCCGGGTAATGAGCAGTTCTTC. Translating it yields CASSLDPGNEQFF.

The chain recombines TRBV27 with TRBJ2-1; D gene ambiguous. V was shortened by 1 base and J by 6 bases, with 4 bases between the two germline ends. The germline CDR1 and CDR2 sequences are MNHEY and SMNVEV (reference sequence). The CDR3 contains 12 residues. As DNA, the CDR3 is TGTGCCAGCAGTTTATTCGGCAATGAGCAGTTCTTC. It yields the protein CASSLFGNEQFF.

The chain has TRBV21-1 and TRBJ2-2. TRBV21-1 is noted as a pseudogene. The CDR3 covers 14 residues. The CDR3 nucleotides are TGTGCCAGCAGCAAACGGGGGCCCACCGGGGAGCTGTTTTTT. Encoded protein: CASSKRGPTGELFF.

This chain connects TRBV28 to TRBJ1-2; no definite D call. This CDR3 is built from 15 residues. Germline V lookup: CDR1 MDHEN, CDR2 SYDVKM. V lost 6 bases and J 4 bases, leaving 18 bases between the germline ends. The CDR3: CASSPQGYQIYGYTF. The DNA of the CDR3 is TGTGCCAGCAGCCCACAAGGATATCAGATCTATGGCTACACCTTC.

The V call is TRBV5-6, the J call TRBJ2-3; 12 positions match TRBD2. The CDR3 has 16 residues. V lost 0 bases, J lost 5 bases, and 4 bases stayed unmatched. Germline V gives CDR1 SGHDT, CDR2 YYEEEE. The CDR3 is CASSLASGGALDTQYF. DNA of the CDR3: TGTGCCAGCAGCTTGGCTAGCGGGGGGGCCTTAGATACGCAGTATTTT.

The CDR3 nucleotides are TGTGCCAGCAGCAGACAGGACAAACCGAACACTGAAGCTTTCTTT. Protein: CASSRQDKPNTEAFF. The chain is built from TRBV5-4 and TRBJ1-1; a weak D match, TRBD1 (6 bases). CDR1 is SGHNT and CDR2 is YYREEE in the germline V gene (reference sequence). V lost 4 bases and J 1 base, leaving 14 bases between the germline ends. The CDR3 runs to 15 residues.

V gene TRBV6-5 combines with J gene TRBJ1-2, with 11 positions matching TRBD1. The V segment lost 2 bases and the J segment 4 bases; nucleotides outside the gene matches: 6. Germline V gives CDR1 MNHEY, CDR2 SVGAGI. There are 16 residues in the CDR3. The CDR3 here is CASSYIRTGGSYGYTF. For the CDR3, the DNA is TGTGCCAGCAGTTACATTCGGACAGGGGGCAGCTATGGCTACACCTTC.

The J gene is TRBJ2-6, the V gene TRBV7-7; D is uncertain. CDR1 and CDR2 (germline): SSHAT, FNYEAQ (reference sequence). V lost 1 base and J lost 3, with 7 bases in between. This CDR3 spans 15 amino acids. The CDR3 protein is CASSLEASGANVLTF. The CDR3, as DNA: TGTGCCAGCAGCTTAGAGGCAAGTGGGGCCAACGTCCTGACTTTC. Based on the CDR3 plus reference TRBV7-7 and TRBJ2-6, the full variable domain is GAGVSQSPRYKVTKRGQDVTLRCDPISSHATLYWYQQALGQGPEFLTYFNYEAQPDKSGLPSDRFSAERPEGSISTLTIQRTEQRDSAMYRCASSLEASGANVLTFGAGSRLTVL.

This clone came up a few times. This chain uses TRBV18 with TRBJ2-1; unclear D gene. Germline assignment: CDR1 KGHSH and CDR2 LQKENI. V gave up 5 bases and J gave up 5 bases, with 4 bases separating them. There are 11 residues in the CDR3. The CDR3 DNA sequence: TGTGCCAGCTCATCCGACAATGAGCAGTTCTTC. Translation: CASSSDNEQFF.

The genes are TRBV6-5 and TRBJ2-7, with 7 positions matching TRBD1. With 2 bases clipped from V and 5 bases from J, the junction kept 6 bases outside the gene matches. Germline values: CDR1 MNHEY, CDR2 SVGAGI. The CDR3 has 14 amino acids. The CDR3 loop reads CASSYRDRANEQYF. The CDR3 nucleotides read TGTGCCAGCAGTTACCGTGACAGGGCTAACGAGCAGTACTTC.

The chain recombines TRBV7-2 with TRBJ2-7; D unresolved. The CDR3 length is 12 residues. Trimming shortened V by 5 bases and J by 6 bases, and 11 bases separated the two germline ends. Germline values: CDR1 SGHTA, CDR2 FQGNSA. The CDR3 DNA reads TGTGCCAGCAGCCTGACGGTTGGCGAGCAGTACTTC. Protein: CASSLTVGEQYF.

The genes are TRBV10-3 and TRBJ2-7; D gene unclear. Trimming left V 4 bases short and J 0 bases short, with 13 bases between. This CDR3 region has 15 residues. From germline, CDR1 is ENHRY and CDR2 SYGVKD. The CDR3 protein is CAISGARKGSYEQYF. CDR3 DNA: TGTGCCATCAGTGGGGCCAGAAAGGGCTCCTACGAGCAGTACTTC.

This chain connects TRBV4-2 to TRBJ2-7; either TRBD1 or TRBD2 may fit D (5 bases each). Trimming shortened V by 2 bases and J by 6 bases, and 23 bases separated the two germline ends. Germline CDR1 reads LGHNA; CDR2 reads YNFKEQ. This CDR3 contains 17 residues. CDR3 coding DNA: TGTGCCAGCAGCCAACCGGGGTGGTCTGGGGCGCCTGGCGAGCAGTACTTC. Its protein is CASSQPGWSGAPGEQYF.

V and J are TRBV9 and TRBJ2-7, with no clear D. Trimming took 0 bases from V and 2 from J, leaving 9 bases between them. This CDR3 is built from 14 residues. The germline V gene has CDR1 SGDLS and CDR2 YYNGEE. Here the CDR3 reads CASSVGAATYEQYF. The CDR3 DNA follows: TGTGCCAGCAGCGTAGGGGCAGCGACCTACGAGCAGTACTTC.

The V call is TRBV4-1, the J call TRBJ1-2; D remains ambiguous. The CDR3 is made up of 14 amino acids. The V gene's germline CDR1 is MGHRA and CDR2 YSYEKL. V lost 4 bases to trimming and J lost 5 bases, with 14 bases between them. The CDR3 loop reads CASSRMRLGYGYTF. CDR3 sequence (DNA): TGCGCCAGCAGCCGAATGCGGCTGGGGTATGGCTACACCTTC.

The rearrangement uses TRBV9 and TRBJ2-3; TRBD2 might be the D (5 bases). The CDR3 has 16 residues. Germline CDR1 and CDR2: SGDLS and YYNGEE. V shed 3 bases and J shed 6 bases, with 20 bases lying between them. In nucleotides, the CDR3 is TGTGCCAGCAGCGGAAGCGGAAGTATGTTCGCCGATACGCAGTATTTT. Translation: CASSGSGSMFADTQYF. Filled out from reference TRBV9 and TRBJ2-3, the complete variable domain reads DSGVTQTPKHLITATGQRVTLRCSPRSGDLSVYWYQQSLDQGLQFLIQYYNGEERAKGNILERFSAQQFPDLHSELNLSSLELGDSALYFCASSGSGSMFADTQYFGPGTRLTVL.

The CDR3: CASSLWTGWYEQYF. CDR3 nucleotide sequence: TGTGCCAGCAGCTTATGGACAGGGTGGTACGAGCAGTACTTC. The V and J genes are TRBV7-2 and TRBJ2-7; 8 bases align to TRBD1. Germline CDR1 reads SGHTA; CDR2 reads FQGNSA. There are 14 residues in the CDR3. Trimming cost V 2 bases and J 4 bases; bases outside gene matches: 4.

The V gene is TRBV28, the J gene TRBJ2-7, with D tentatively TRBD1 (6 bases). The germline V and J ends were trimmed by 3 bases and 4 bases, with 22 bases remaining between them. In germline, CDR1 is MDHEN, CDR2 SYDVKM. The CDR3 has 17 amino acids. DNA of the CDR3: TGTGCCAGCAGTTTCCTGTCCGCCCCGGGACATTTATACGAGCAGTACTTC. It translates to CASSFLSAPGHLYEQYF.

The CDR3 reads CASSGRSGETQYF. The CDR3 DNA sequence: TGTGCCAGCAGTGGACGGTCAGGCGAGACCCAGTACTTC. The chain links TRBV2 to TRBJ2-5; D unclear. V lost 4 bases to trimming and J lost 5 bases, with 11 bases between them. This CDR3 region has 13 residues. Germline CDR1 and CDR2: SNHLY and FYNNEI.

The rearrangement joins TRBV9 to TRBJ2-7; weak D call: TRBD1 (5 bases). The germline gives CDR1 SGDLS, CDR2 YYNGEE. The CDR3 is 16 amino acids. V was trimmed by 3 bases and J by 5 bases, leaving 21 bases between them. CDR3 region: CASSAVEASGSHEQYF. The DNA of the CDR3 is TGTGCCAGCAGCGCAGTAGAGGCCTCAGGGTCCCACGAGCAGTACTTC.

In its sample, this clone was seen a few times. The J gene is TRBJ1-3, the V gene TRBV5-6; D not certain. The germline V gene encodes CDR1 SGHDT and CDR2 YYEEEE. The CDR3 length is 14 residues. V lost 5 bases to trimming and J lost 3 bases, with 12 bases between them. The CDR3 spells CASRAIWDGNTIYF. CDR3 bases: TGTGCCAGCAGGGCGATCTGGGATGGAAACACCATATATTTT.

The genes are TRBV6-5 and TRBJ2-7; 7 positions match TRBD1. The CDR3 consists of 13 residues. The V segment lost 5 bases and the J segment 7 bases; nucleotides outside the gene matches: 8. Germline V gene lookup returns CDR1 MNHEY and CDR2 SVGAGI. This CDR3 is CASSQPGTEEQYF. CDR3 coding DNA: TGTGCCAGCAGTCAACCCGGGACAGAGGAGCAGTACTTC.

The chain carries TRBV25-1 and TRBJ2-1; TRBD2 matches 8 bases. The CDR3 length is 15 residues. Trimming took 6 bases from V and 0 from J; bases not matched to a gene: 4. Germline assignment: CDR1 MGHDK and CDR2 SYGVNS. CDR3 nucleotide sequence: TGTGCCAGCAGGGCAAGCGGGAGCTCCTACAATGAGCAGTTCTTC. It encodes CASRASGSSYNEQFF.